This paragraph covers one T cell receptor (beta chain) sequence. The data stem from a study of blood T cell repertoires in COVID-19. At the level of the study: Acute and convalescent COVID-19 specimens originated in the United States, Italy and Spain. Nucleic acid was either cDNA or gDNA, and it came from T cells, B-cell-depleted T cells, or PBMCs.

Original data processing: Amplification from reference gene primers served as the basis for estimated nucleated cell counts. Repertoires were generated with immunoSEQ multiplex PCR, while TCRdb's copy carries only in-frame clones and drops some. V and J calls and clone size follow that table, whereas D and trimming were derived from the DNA. The sample consists of tens of thousands of clones, about nine tenths of them appearing once. CDR1 is GTSNPN, CDR2 SVGIG, per germline (reference sequence). The V and J ends lost 3 bases and 2 bases respectively, with 9 bases between them. This CDR3 is built from 13 residues.

The V call is TRBV30, the J call TRBJ2-3, with D uncertain. The sequenced sample was peripheral blood. This receptor was obtained from a man aged 55-75 years with acute or convalescent COVID-19. The chain's CDR3 is CAWRLPITDTQYF. The DNA of the CDR3 is TGTGCCTGGAGGTTACCTATCACAGATACGCAGTATTTT.